This T cell receptor (beta chain) was captured by sequencing in a study of blood T cell repertoires in COVID-19. Produced via immunoSEQ multiplex PCR; TCRdb's table is partial and in-frame only. The top ten clones hold around 4% of a sample with approximately 100,000 clones, roughly 89% of them seen once. The trim removed 3 bases at V and 6 bases at J, leaving 8 bases unmatched. Germline-derived CDR1 and CDR2 are LGHNA and YNFKEQ. The CDR3 has 16 amino acids. This chain uses TRBV4-2 with TRBJ2-1; TRBD2 aligns across 10 bases. This TCR derives from a human donor with COVID-19, enrolled during active disease. The donor label of this sample is uncertain. Sample: peripheral blood. The CDR3 bases are TGTGCCAGCAGCCAGCTCCTAGCGGGAGAAGGCAATGAGCAGTTCTTC. The encoded protein is CASSQLLAGEGNEQFF.